This T cell receptor (beta chain) was obtained from a study of cytotoxic CD8 clonotypes in ibrutinib-treated CLL (dated by TCRdb to about 2021). Describing the broader study: The cohort included about 15 treatment-naive and eleven to twelve relapsed/refractory patients; some 18 were IGHV unmutated. Of the approximately 90 people in the trial, 25 to 30 had longitudinal samples available. Samples averaged roughly 260,000 productive templates and 90,000 to 95,000 productive rearrangements. All remission and progressive disease samples were collected while patients were still receiving ibrutinib. The response samples were drawn at a median of around eleven months into treatment, with a range of roughly 6 to 36 months. Cryopreserved peripheral blood mononuclear cells were collected at three points: before therapy, at response, and at either sustained remission or disease progression. Partial responses were observed in roughly 25 patients and complete responses in 2; after a median follow-up of roughly 62 months, remission was maintained in 14 patients and progression was observed in about twelve. The paper's findings and limits, for the study overall: Clonality increased at ibrutinib response, stayed stable in sustained remission, and fell back toward baseline at progression. Sustained-remission and progressing patients did not have matched sampling times, and lymph node repertoires were not examined. At baseline, clonality was higher than in age-matched healthy donors and showed a strong correlation with circulating CD8+ T-cell counts. Public clonotypes were rare and either contracted or stayed stable during treatment, and the rise in clonality at ibrutinib response reflected the expansion of private clonotypes.

This clone was seen a few times. Its antigen remains unidentified. Since a far larger clone is one base different, this is likely a read error. Sample time point, as interpreted from the label and publication: approximately 11 months on ibrutinib. For TCR beta library preparation, roughly 2.2 micrograms of genomic DNA were isolated from cryopreserved PBMCs. Longitudinal blood samples from CLL patients on ibrutinib monotherapy were analyzed using high-throughput TCR beta sequencing. Patients were enrolled in a phase 2 open-label single-center ibrutinib monotherapy trial. Each clonotype received, on average, about 10x coverage in deep resolution sequencing performed on a MiSeq, where the target depth lay between 1 in 1 million and 1 in 200,000 T cells. The immunoSEQ hsTCRB Kit was used to generate the TCR beta libraries. On the authors' methods: ImmunoSEQ Data Assistant and ImmunoSEQ Analyzer were used for data analysis, and V, D and J genes were assigned according to IMGT definitions. Clonality, with values ranging from 0 to 1, was calculated as one minus the normalized Shannon entropy of productive rearrangement frequencies. Public clonotype analysis was restricted to overrepresented clonotypes comprising at least 0.05% of each patient's repertoire. Some twelve age-matched healthy donor repertoires from immuneACCESS were used as controls for clonality. Here the immuneACCESS table is served through TCRdb, limited to in-frame sequences with V and J called. Missing clones are a known gap in these copies; in checked studies unresolved V genes cover under half, and the rest lacks a known reason. V and J calls and clone size are copied from that table; D and trimming were computed from the DNA. Within this sample are about 200,000 clones, with 75% to 85% of them counted one time only. The biggest ten clones account for 11% of the sample.

The sample consisted of PBMCs, taken after 12 months of ibrutinib treatment. This clonotype originated in a human donor with chronic lymphocytic leukemia.

The CDR3 region reads CASSSSGGGADTQYF. The DNA is as follows: TGTGCCAGCAGCTCCTCCGGGGGGGGCGCAGATACGCAGTATTTT. The chain links TRBV7-3 with TRBJ2-3; 8 middle bases align to TRBD2. Measured from the cysteine to the phenylalanine, the CDR3 is 15 residues long. Here the CDR3 DNA is all that survives: 45 bases in frame from base 1. Unmatched junction bases come to 7, with V trimmed by 4 bases and J by 4 bases. Sequences SGHTA (CDR1) and FQGTGA (CDR2) are obtained from the germline V gene.